The source of this T cell receptor beta chain is a study of Tregs in tolerant kidney transplant recipients. Regarding this clone: Its specificity is not known.

Germline V lookup: CDR1 SGHVS, CDR2 FNYEAQ. V trimming: 5 bases; J trimming: 5 bases; junction bases outside the gene matches: 3. The CDR3 loop spans 14 amino acids. Sequencing was performed with immunoSEQ multiplex PCR; in TCRdb, only in-frame clones are kept and a portion is missing. The profile shows 9,500 to 12,000 clones, under 95% of them singletons. This clonotype was sampled from a human patient who received a combined kidney and bone marrow transplant. The V and J genes are TRBV7-6 and TRBJ1-6, with TRBD1 identical over 7 bases. Sequencing was performed on Tregs from blood cultured with allogeneic cells, taken before the transplant. CDR3 amino acids: CASSGGQNNSPLHF. As DNA, the CDR3 is TGTGCCAGCAGCGGGGGACAGAATAATTCACCCCTCCACTTT.